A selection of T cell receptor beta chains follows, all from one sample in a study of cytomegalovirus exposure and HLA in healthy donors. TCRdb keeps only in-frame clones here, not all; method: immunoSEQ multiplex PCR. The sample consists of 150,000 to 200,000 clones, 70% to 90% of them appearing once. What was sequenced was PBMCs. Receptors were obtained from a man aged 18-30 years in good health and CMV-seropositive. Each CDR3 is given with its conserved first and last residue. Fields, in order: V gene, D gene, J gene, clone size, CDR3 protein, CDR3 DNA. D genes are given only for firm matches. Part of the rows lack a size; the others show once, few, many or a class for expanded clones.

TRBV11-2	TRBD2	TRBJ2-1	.	CASSLTSGAYNEQFF	TGTGCCAGCAGCTTGACTAGCGGGGCCTACAATGAGCAGTTCTTC
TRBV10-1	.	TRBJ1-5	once	CASSRNRDCVKAPQGEHF	TGCGCCAGCAGTAGGAACAGGGATTGTGTAAAGGCCCCCCAGGGAGAGCATTTT
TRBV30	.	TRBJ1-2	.	CAWSLSDWTDGYTF	TGTGCCTGGAGTCTGTCGGATTGGACTGATGGCTACACCTTC
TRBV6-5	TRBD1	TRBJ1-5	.	CASRRRTGGSQPQHF	TGTGCCAGCAGGCGTCGGACAGGGGGGAGTCAGCCCCAGCATTTT
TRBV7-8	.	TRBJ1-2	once	CASSLAHRGNYGYTF	TGTGCCAGCAGCTTAGCTCACCGAGGGAACTATGGCTACACCTTC
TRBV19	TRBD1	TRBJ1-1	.	CASSLSGTGMGTEAFF	TGTGCCAGTAGTCTTTCCGGGACAGGGATGGGGACTGAAGCTTTCTTT
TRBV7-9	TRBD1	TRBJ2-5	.	CASSLTGGKETQYF	TGTGCCAGCAGCCTTACAGGGGGCAAAGAGACCCAGTACTTC
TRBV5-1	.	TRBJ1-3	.	CASSLGLGGSGNTIYF	TGCGCCAGCAGCTTGGGGCTCGGGGGTTCTGGAAACACCATATATTTT
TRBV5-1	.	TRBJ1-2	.	CASSLVGGEYGYTF	TGCGCCAGCAGCTTGGTTGGGGGGGAATATGGCTACACCTTC
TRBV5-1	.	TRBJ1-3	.	CASGDGGSSGNTIYF	TGCGCCAGCGGCGATGGAGGTTCCTCTGGAAACACCATATATTTT
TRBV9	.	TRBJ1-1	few	CASSPPRAEAFF	TGTGCCAGCAGCCCCCCGAGGGCTGAAGCTTTCTTT
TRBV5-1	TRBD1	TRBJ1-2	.	CASSSDPGQTWDANYGYTF	TGCGCCAGCAGCTCGGACCCGGGACAGACCTGGGACGCTAACTATGGCTACACCTTC
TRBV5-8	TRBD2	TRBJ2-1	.	CASSFPGGGRAEQFF	TGTGCCAGCAGCTTCCCCGGCGGGGGGAGGGCTGAGCAGTTCTTC
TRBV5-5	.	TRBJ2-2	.	CASSLDLLGELFF	TGTGCCAGCAGCTTGGATCTGTTGGGGGAGCTGTTTTTT
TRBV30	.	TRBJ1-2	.	CASLELNYGYTF	TGTGCCTCACTTGAGCTGAACTATGGCTACACCTTC
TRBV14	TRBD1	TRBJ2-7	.	CASGEGPWGDRAGDEQYF	TGTGCCAGCGGCGAAGGGCCGTGGGGCGACAGGGCAGGCGACGAGCAGTACTTC
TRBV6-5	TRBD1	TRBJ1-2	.	CASNPTGDNYGYTF	TGTGCCAGCAATCCTACAGGGGACAACTATGGCTACACCTTC
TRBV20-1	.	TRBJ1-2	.	CSARRNGYTF	TGCAGTGCTCGCAGGAATGGCTACACCTTC
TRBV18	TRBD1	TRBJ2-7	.	CASSQGQGDEQYF	TGTGCCAGCTCACAGGGACAGGGGGACGAGCAGTACTTC
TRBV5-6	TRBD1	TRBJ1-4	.	CASSIRTGGEKLFF	TGTGCCAGCAGCATTCGAACAGGGGGAGAAAAACTGTTTTTT
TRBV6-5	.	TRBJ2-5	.	CASSEETRDSQYF	TGTGCCAGCAGTGAAGAGACTCGGGACTCCCAGTACTTC
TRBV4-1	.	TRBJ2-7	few	CASSFKSIGEDEQYF	TGCGCCAGCAGCTTCAAGAGTATCGGGGAAGACGAGCAGTACTTC
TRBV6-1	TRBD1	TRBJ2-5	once	CASSETGEETQYF	TGTGCCAGCAGTGAAACAGGGGAAGAGACCCAGTACTTC
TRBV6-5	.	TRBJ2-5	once	CASTSSGGETQYF	TGTGCCAGCACCTCATCGGGTGGAGAGACCCAGTACTTC
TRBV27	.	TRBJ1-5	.	CASSKFRESKDNQPQHF	TGTGCCAGCAGCAAATTTAGGGAGTCCAAAGATAATCAGCCCCAGCATTTT
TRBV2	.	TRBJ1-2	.	CASSEDFEVVFDYGYTF	TGTGCCAGCAGTGAAGATTTCGAGGTAGTCTTTGACTATGGCTACACCTTC
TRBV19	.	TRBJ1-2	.	CAATPGGQANGYTF	TGTGCCGCGACCCCGGGCGGGCAGGCAAATGGCTACACCTTC
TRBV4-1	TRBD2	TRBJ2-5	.	CASSQGTSGGSKETQYF	TGCGCCAGCAGCCAAGGGACTAGCGGGGGATCTAAAGAGACCCAGTACTTC
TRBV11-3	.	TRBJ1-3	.	CASTPPGERPGNTIYF	TGTGCCAGCACCCCCCCAGGGGAGAGACCTGGAAACACCATATATTTT
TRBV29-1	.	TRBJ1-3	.	CSVVRESGNTIYF	TGCAGCGTTGTTCGGGAATCTGGAAACACCATATATTTT
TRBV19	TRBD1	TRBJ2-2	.	CASSVGTGVGTGELFF	TGTGCCAGTAGTGTGGGCACAGGGGTAGGCACCGGGGAGCTGTTTTTT
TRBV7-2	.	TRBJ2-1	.	CASSLNNPGAYNEQFF	TGTGCCAGCAGCTTAAACAATCCCGGGGCCTACAATGAGCAGTTCTTC
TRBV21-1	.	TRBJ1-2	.	CASSLGQGGGGYTF	TGTGCCAGCAGCCTCGGACAGGGGGGCGGTGGCTACACCTTC
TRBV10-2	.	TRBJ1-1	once	CASNAQGLAFF	TGCGCCAGCAATGCTCAGGGGTTGGCTTTCTTT